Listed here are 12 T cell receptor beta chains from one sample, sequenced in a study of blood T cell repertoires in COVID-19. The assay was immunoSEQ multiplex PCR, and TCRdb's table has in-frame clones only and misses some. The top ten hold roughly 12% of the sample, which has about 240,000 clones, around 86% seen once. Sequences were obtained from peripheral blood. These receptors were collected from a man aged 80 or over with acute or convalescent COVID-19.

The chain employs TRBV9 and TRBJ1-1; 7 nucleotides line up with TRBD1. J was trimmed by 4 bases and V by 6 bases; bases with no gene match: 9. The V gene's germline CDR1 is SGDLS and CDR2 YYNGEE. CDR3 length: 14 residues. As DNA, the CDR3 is TGTGCCAGCAAAACCACAGGGGCTGCCACTGAAGCTTTCTTT. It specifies CASKTTGAATEAFF.

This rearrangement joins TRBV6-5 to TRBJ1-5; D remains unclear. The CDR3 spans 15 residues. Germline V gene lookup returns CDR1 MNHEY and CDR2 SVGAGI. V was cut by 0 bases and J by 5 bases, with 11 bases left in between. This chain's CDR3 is CASSYSPQKDQPQHF. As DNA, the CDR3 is TGTGCCAGCAGTTACTCGCCCCAGAAAGATCAGCCCCAGCATTTT.

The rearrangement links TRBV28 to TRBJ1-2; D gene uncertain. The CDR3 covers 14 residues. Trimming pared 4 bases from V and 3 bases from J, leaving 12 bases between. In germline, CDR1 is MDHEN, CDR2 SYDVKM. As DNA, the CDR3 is TGTGCCAGCAGTTACCCCCGAGGTCACTATGGCTACACCTTC. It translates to CASSYPRGHYGYTF.

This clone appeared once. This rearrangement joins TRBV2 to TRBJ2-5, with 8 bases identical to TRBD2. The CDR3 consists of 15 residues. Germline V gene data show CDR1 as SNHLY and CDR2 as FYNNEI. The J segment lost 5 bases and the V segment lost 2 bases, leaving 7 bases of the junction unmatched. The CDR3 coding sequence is TGTGCCAGCAGTGAAACCGGGGGGGCGTGGGAGACCCAGTACTTC. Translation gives CASSETGGAWETQYF.

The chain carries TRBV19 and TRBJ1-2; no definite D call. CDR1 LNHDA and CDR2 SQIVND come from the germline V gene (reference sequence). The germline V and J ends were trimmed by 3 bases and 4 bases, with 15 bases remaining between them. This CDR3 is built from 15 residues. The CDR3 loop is CASSMGWEAVYGYTF. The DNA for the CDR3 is TGTGCCAGTAGTATGGGGTGGGAGGCAGTCTATGGCTACACCTTC.

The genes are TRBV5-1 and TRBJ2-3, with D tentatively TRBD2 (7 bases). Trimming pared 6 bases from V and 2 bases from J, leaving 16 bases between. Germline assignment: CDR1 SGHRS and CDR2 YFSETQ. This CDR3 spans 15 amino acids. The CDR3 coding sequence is TGCGCCAGCACTCCGGGGGGCCTATCCACAGATACGCAGTATTTT. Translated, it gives CASTPGGLSTDTQYF.

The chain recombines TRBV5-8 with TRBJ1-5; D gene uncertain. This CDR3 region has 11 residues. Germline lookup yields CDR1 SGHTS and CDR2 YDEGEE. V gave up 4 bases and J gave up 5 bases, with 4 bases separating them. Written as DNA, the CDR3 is TGTGCCAGCAGCCAATATCAGCCCCAGCATTTT. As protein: CASSQYQPQHF.

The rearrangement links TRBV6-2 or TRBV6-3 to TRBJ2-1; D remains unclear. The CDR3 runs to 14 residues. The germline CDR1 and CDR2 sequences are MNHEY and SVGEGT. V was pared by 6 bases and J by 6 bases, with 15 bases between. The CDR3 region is CASSGPLPPNEQFF. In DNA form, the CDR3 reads TGTGCCAGCAGCGGGCCCCTACCTCCCAATGAGCAGTTCTTC.

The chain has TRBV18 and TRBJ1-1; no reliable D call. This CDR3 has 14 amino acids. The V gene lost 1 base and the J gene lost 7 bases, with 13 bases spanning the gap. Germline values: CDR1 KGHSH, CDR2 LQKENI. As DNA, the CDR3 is TGTGCCAGCTCACCACAGGGAGCAGTCGGTGAAGCTTTCTTT. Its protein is CASSPQGAVGEAFF.

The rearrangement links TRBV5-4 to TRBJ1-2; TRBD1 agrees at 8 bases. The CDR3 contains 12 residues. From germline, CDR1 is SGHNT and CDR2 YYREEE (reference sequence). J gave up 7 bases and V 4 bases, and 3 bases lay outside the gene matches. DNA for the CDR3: TGTGCCAGCAGCCCCCAGGGGGCTGGCTACACCTTC. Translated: CASSPQGAGYTF.

CDR3 in DNA: TGTGCCAGCAGCTTAGCTTCGCAGGTCAATCAGCCCCAGCATTTT. Translating gives CASSLASQVNQPQHF. This chain joins TRBV7-2 and TRBJ1-5; D gene ambiguous. Germline V gives CDR1 SGHTA, CDR2 FQGNSA. V lost 0 bases to trimming and J lost 3 bases, with 9 bases between them. The CDR3 has 15 residues. Drawing the rest from reference TRBV7-2 and TRBJ1-5, the complete variable domain is GAGVSQSPSNKVTEKGKDVELRCDPISGHTALYWYRQSLGQGLEFLIYFQGNSAPDKSGLPSDRFSAERTGGSVSTLTIQRTQQEDSAVYLCASSLASQVNQPQHFGDGTRLSIL.

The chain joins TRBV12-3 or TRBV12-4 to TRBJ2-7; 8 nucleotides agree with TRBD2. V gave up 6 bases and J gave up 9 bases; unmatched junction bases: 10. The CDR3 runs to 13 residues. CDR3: CASSQTRGGGQYF. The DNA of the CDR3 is TGTGCCAGCAGCCAGACACGGGGGGGAGGGCAGTACTTC.